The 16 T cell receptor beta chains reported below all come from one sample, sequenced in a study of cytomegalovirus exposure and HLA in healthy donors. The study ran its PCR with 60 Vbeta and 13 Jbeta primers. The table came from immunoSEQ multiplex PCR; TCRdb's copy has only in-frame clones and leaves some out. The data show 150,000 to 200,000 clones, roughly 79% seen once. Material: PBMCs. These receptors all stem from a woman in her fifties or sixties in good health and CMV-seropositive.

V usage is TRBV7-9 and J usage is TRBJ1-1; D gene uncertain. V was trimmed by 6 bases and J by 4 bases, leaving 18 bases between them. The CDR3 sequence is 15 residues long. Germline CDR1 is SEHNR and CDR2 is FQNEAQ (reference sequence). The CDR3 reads CASSQTGTPSTEAFF. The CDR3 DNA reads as TGTGCCAGCAGTCAGACGGGAACCCCGAGCACTGAAGCTTTCTTT.

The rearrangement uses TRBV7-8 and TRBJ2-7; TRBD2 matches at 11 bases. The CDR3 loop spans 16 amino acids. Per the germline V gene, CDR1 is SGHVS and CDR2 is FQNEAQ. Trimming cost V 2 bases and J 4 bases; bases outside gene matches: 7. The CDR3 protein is CASSLPTSGSTYEQYF. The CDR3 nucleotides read TGTGCCAGCAGCTTACCTACTAGCGGGAGTACATACGAGCAGTACTTC.

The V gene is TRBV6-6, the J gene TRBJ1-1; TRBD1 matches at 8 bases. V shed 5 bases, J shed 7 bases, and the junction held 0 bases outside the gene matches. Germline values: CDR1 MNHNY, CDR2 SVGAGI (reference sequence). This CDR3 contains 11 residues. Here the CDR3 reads CASSDRGEAFF. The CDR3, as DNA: TGTGCCAGCAGTGACAGGGGTGAAGCTTTCTTT.

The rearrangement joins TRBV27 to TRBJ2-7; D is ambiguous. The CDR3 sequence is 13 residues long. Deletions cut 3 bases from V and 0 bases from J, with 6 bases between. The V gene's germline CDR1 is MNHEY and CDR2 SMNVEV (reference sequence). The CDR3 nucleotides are TGTGCCAGCAGTTTTCAGGCCTCCTACGAGCAGTACTTC. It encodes CASSFQASYEQYF.

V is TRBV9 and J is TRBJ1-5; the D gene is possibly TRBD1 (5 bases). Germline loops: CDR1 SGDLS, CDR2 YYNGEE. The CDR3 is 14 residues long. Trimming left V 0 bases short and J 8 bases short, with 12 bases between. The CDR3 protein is CASSVDGHPEPQHF. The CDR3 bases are TGTGCCAGCAGCGTAGATGGACACCCTGAGCCCCAGCATTTT.

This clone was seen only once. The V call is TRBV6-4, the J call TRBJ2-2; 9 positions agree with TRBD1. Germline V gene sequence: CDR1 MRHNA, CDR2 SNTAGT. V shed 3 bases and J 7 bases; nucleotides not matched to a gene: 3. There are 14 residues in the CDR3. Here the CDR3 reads CASSEGQGSGELFF. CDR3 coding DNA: TGTGCCAGCAGTGAGGGACAGGGAAGCGGGGAGCTGTTTTTT.

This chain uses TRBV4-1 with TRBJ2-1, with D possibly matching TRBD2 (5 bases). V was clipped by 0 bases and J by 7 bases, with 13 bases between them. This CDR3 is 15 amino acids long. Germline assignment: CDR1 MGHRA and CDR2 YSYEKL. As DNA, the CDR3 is TGCGCCAGCAGCCAAGATCGAGGGAGCCGGAATGAGCAGTTCTTC. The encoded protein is CASSQDRGSRNEQFF.

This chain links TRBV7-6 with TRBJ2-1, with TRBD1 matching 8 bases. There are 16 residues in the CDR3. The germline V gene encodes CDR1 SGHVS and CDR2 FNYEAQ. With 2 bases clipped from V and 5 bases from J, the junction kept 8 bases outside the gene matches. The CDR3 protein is CASSLFTRDRNNEQFF. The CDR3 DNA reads TGTGCCAGCAGCTTATTCACCCGGGACAGGAACAATGAGCAGTTCTTC.

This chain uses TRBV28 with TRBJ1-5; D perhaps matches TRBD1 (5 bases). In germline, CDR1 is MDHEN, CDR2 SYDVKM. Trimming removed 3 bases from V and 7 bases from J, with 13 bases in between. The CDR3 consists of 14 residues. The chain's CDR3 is CASSLPGPGQPQHF. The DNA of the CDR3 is TGTGCCAGCAGTTTGCCAGGGCCCGGACAGCCCCAGCATTTT.

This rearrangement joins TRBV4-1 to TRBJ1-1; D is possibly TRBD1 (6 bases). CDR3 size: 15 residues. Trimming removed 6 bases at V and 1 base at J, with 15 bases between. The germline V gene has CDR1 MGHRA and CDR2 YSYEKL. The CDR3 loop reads CASRVGQTTNTEAFF. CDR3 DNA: TGCGCCAGCAGGGTTGGACAGACGACGAACACTGAAGCTTTCTTT.

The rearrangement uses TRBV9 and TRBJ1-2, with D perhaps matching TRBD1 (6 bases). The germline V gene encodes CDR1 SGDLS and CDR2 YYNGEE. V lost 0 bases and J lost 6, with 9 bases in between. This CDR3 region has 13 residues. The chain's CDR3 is CASSVVSGDGYTF. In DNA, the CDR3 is TGTGCCAGCAGCGTAGTTTCAGGGGATGGCTACACCTTC.

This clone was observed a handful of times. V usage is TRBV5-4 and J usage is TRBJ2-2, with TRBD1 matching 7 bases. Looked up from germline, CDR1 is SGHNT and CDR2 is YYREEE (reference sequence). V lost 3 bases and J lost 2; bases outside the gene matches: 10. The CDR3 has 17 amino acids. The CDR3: CASSSLKTGSNTGELFF. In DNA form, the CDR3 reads TGTGCCAGCAGCTCACTTAAGACAGGGTCAAACACCGGGGAGCTGTTTTTT. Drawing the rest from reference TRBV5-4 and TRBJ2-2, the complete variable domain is ETGVTQSPTHLIKTRGQQVTLRCSSQSGHNTVSWYQQALGQGPQFIFQYYREEENGRGNFPPRFSGLQFPNYSSELNVNALELDDSALYLCASSSLKTGSNTGELFFGEGSRLTVL.

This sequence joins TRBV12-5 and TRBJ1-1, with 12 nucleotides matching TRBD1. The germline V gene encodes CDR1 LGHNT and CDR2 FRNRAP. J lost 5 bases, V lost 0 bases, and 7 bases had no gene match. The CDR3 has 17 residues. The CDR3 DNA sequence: TGTGCTAGTGGTTTGGTCGGGGGACAGGGGGCTGAAACTGAAGCTTTCTTT. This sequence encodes CASGLVGGQGAETEAFF.

Here the CDR3 reads CASYNGNTIYF. The CDR3 DNA follows: TGTGCCAGCTACAATGGAAACACCATATATTTT. The V gene is TRBV6-5, the J gene TRBJ1-3, with D unresolved. Between the trimmed V and J ends, which lost 8 bases and 3 bases, there was a span of 5 bases. Per germline, CDR1 MNHEY and CDR2 SVGAGI. This CDR3 spans 11 amino acids.

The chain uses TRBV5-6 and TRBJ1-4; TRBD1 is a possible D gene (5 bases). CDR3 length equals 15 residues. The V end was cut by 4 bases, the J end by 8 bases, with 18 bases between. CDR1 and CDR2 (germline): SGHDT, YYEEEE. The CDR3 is CASSELGRDNEKLFF. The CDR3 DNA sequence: TGTGCCAGCAGCGAGCTGGGCAGGGATAACGAAAAACTGTTTTTT.

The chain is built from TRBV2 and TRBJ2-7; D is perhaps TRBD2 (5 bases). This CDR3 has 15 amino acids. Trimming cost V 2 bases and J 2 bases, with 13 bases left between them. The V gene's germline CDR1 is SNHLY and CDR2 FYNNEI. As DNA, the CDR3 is TGTGCCAGCAGTGAAATAGGGAGAGTCACCTACGAGCAGTACTTC. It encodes CASSEIGRVTYEQYF.